The rows below give T cell receptor beta chains drawn from one sample of a study of blood T cells in healthy people across ages. Each CDR3 protein gets one entry after TCRdb re-called the 5' RACE reads with MiXCR. The table includes hundreds of thousands of distinct CDR3 sequences, 25% to 35% detected once. The sample comprised blood. These receptor sequences come from a woman over 75 in good health. Each CDR3 is given with its conserved first and last residue. D genes are given only for firm matches. Only some rows state a clone size, as once, few, many or a class for expanded clones.

v_call	j_call	d_call	clone_size	cdr3_aa	cdr3_nt
TRBV7-9	TRBJ1-2	-	-	CASSATGTGSFGYTF	TGTGCCAGCAGCGCAACCGGGACGGGTAGTTTCGGCTACACCTTC
TRBV5-1	TRBJ2-1	-	-	CASSRGWRSYNEQVF	TGCGCCAGCAGCAGGGGCTGGAGATCCTACAATGAGCAGGTCTTC
TRBV19	TRBJ2-5	-	many	CASSARPRRETQYF	TGTGCCAGTAGTGCCCGACCCCGGAGGGAGACCCAGTACTTC
TRBV18	TRBJ2-7	TRBD1	many	CASSPGQGNEQYF	TGTGCCAGCTCACCTGGACAGGGCAACGAGCAGTACTTC
TRBV11-2	TRBJ2-5	-	many	CASSLSAGTETQYF	TGTGCCAGCAGCTTATCCGCAGGGACGGAGACCCAGTACTTC
TRBV4-3	TRBJ1-1	-	many	CASSQTQDLNTEAFF	TGCGCCAGCAGCCAAACACAGGACCTGAACACTGAAGCTTTCTTT
TRBV21-1	TRBJ2-3	-	few	CASSKESSGVTDTQYF	TGTGCCAGCAGCAAAGAGTCTAGCGGGGTAACAGATACGCAGTATTTT
TRBV2	TRBJ2-1	-	few	CACSAAGGPYNEQFF	TGTGCCTGCAGTGCCGCCGGGGGGCCATACAATGAGCAGTTCTTC
TRBV4-3	TRBJ2-2	TRBD2	once	CASSPGLAGVGELFF	TGCGCCAGCAGCCCGGGACTAGCGGGGGTAGGGGAGCTGTTTTTT
TRBV20-1	TRBJ2-1	TRBD2	-	CSAIAPSSGANEQFF	TGCAGTGCTATAGCCCCCTCTAGCGGGGCCAATGAGCAGTTCTTC
TRBV3-1	TRBJ2-5	-	many	CASSPPGFSKETQYF	TGTGCCAGCAGCCCGCCGGGATTTTCGAAAGAGACCCAGTACTTC
TRBV2	TRBJ2-3	TRBD1	-	CASTQDRGGTDTQYF	TGTGCCAGCACCCAGGACAGGGGAGGCACAGATACGCAGTATTTT
TRBV6-2/TRBV6-3	TRBJ1-4	TRBD1	-	CASPKEKQGARINEKLFF	TGTGCCAGTCCTAAGGAAAAACAGGGGGCGCGAATAAATGAAAAACTGTTTTTT
TRBV7-9	TRBJ2-1	TRBD1	-	CASSPQGVVAEQFF	TGTGCCAGCAGCCCACAGGGGGTGGTGGCTGAGCAGTTCTTC
TRBV12-3/TRBV12-4	TRBJ1-2	-	many	CASSPDRYYGYTF	TGTGCCAGCAGCCCTGACCGCTACTATGGCTACACCTTC
TRBV5-8	TRBJ2-6	TRBD1	many	CASRHRGTTGANVLTF	TGTGCCAGCAGGCACAGGGGGACGACAGGGGCCAACGTCCTGACTTTC
TRBV7-2	TRBJ2-7	-	-	CASTRPGGNEQYF	TGTGCCAGCACAAGACCAGGGGGGAACGAGCAGTACTTC
TRBV14	TRBJ1-2	TRBD1	many	CASSPGQRTGYTF	TGTGCCAGCAGCCCGGGACAGAGGACAGGCTACACCTTC